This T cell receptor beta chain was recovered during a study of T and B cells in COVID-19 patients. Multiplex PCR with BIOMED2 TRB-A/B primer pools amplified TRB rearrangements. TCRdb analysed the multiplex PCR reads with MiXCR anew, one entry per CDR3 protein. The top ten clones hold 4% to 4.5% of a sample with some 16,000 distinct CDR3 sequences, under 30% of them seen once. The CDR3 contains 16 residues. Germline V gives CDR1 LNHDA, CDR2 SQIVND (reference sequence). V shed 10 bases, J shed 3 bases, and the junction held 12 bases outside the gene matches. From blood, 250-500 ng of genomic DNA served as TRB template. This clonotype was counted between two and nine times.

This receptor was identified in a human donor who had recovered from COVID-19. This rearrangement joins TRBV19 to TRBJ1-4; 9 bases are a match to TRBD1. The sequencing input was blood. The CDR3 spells CATSPQGASPNEKLFF. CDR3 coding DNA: TGTGCCACTTCGCCACAGGGGGCAAGCCCTAATGAAAAACTGTTTTTT.